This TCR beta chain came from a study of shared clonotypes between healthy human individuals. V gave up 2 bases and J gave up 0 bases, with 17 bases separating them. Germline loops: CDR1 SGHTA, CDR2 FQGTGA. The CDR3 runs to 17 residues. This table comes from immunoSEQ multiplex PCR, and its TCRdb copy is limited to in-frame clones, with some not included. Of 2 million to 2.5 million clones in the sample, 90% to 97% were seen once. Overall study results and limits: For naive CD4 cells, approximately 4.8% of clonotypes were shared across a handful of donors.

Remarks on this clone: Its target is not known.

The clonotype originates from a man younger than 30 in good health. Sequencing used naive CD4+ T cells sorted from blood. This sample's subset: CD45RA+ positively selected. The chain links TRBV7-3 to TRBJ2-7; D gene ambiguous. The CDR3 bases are TGTGCCAGCAGCTTAGTGGGCCTGGGCAAAAGCTCCTACGAGCAGTACTTC. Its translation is CASSLVGLGKSSYEQYF.